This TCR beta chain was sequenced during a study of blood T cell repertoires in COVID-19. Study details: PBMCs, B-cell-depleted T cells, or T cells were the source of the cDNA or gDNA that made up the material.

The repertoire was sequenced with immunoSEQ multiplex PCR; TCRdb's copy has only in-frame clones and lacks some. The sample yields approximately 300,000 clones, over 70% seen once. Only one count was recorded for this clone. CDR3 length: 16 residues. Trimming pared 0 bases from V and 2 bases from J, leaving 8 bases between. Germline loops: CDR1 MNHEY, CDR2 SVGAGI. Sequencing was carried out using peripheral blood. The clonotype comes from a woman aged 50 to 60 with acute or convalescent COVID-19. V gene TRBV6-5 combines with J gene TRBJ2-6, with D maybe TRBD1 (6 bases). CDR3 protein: CASSYSRGAGANVLTF. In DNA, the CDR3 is TGTGCCAGCAGTTACTCCAGGGGAGCTGGGGCCAACGTCCTGACTTTC.